This T cell receptor beta chain was recorded in a study of OX40 agonist ivuxolimab in advanced cancers. The method was immunoSEQ multiplex PCR; TCRdb's version includes in-frame clones alone and lacks a portion of them. The sample consists of around 140,000 clones, approximately 94% of them appearing once. Study results and caveats: Clonal expansion among partial responders at 0.1-3.0 mg/kg ranked near the lowest.

Concerning this clone itself: What it binds is not known.

V dropped 5 bases and J dropped 2; count of bases not matched to a gene: 19. The CDR3 loop spans 21 amino acids. Germline CDR1 and CDR2: SGHVS and FNYEAQ. The origin of this receptor is an adult with an advanced solid tumor such as melanoma, head and neck, liver or kidney cancer. The material sequenced was CD4+ or CD8+ T cells sorted from blood, taken in a trial of the OX40 agonist ivuxolimab. V and J are TRBV7-6 and TRBJ2-3; 13 bases are shared with TRBD2. The CDR3 DNA reads TGTGCCAGCAGCGAGGGGAGGACTAGCGGGGGTCCAGCCAAATTCACAGATACGCAGTATTTT. It encodes CASSEGRTSGGPAKFTDTQYF.